This T cell receptor (beta chain) derives from a study of regulatory T cells in long-lasting Graves disease. Findings and caveats of the study: Persistent Graves' patients showed reduced TCR diversity versus newly diagnosed patients. Favored gene segments in persistent disease were TRBV28, TRBJ1-2 and TRBJ2-5.

Stated time point: persistent/refractory GD, antithyroid drugs over 5 years with positive TRAb. Researchers made the TCR library from RNA that was extracted from PBMCs. This clonotype was detected a few times. The antigen is undetermined. This CDR3 region has 14 residues. CDR1 and CDR2 from the germline V gene are SGDLS and YYNGEE. V shed 3 bases and J 6 bases; nucleotides not matched to a gene: 7. Researchers made TCR beta libraries by using iRepertoire HTBI primers and running Arm-PCR on CDR3 regions. TCRdb analysed the multiplex PCR reads with MiXCR anew, one entry per CDR3 protein. The table has more than 650,000 distinct CDR3 sequences, about 30% seen once; the top ten hold around 42%.

The chain is built from TRBV9 and TRBJ2-7; 9 bases match TRBD1. This sequence originates from a female donor with Graves disease. Specimen: peripheral blood mononuclear cells (PBMCs), collected when the disease was refractory, from a patient treated with antithyroid drugs. The CDR3 sequence: CASSAGTGNVEQYF. CDR3 sequence (DNA): TGTGCCAGCAGCGCCGGGACAGGGAACGTCGAGCAGTACTTC.